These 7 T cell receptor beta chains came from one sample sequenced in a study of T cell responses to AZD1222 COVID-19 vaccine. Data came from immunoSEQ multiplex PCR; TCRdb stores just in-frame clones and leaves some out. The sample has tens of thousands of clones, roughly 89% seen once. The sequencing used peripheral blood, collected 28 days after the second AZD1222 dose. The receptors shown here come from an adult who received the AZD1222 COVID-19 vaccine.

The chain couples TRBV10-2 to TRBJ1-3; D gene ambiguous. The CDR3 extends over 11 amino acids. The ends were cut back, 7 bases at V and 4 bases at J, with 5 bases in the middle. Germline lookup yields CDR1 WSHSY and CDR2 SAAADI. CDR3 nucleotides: TGCGCCAGCATGGCGGGAAACACCATATATTTT. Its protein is CASMAGNTIYF.

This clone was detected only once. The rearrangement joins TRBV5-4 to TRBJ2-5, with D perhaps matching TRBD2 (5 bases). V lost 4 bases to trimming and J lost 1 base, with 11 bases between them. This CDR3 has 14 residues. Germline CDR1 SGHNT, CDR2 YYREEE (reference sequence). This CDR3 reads CASSVVAFQETQYF. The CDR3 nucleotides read TGTGCCAGCAGCGTAGTAGCGTTCCAAGAGACCCAGTACTTC.

CDR3 bases: TGTGCCAGCAGCTTACGCGGGACTAGCGGGAGGAATGAGCAGTTCTTC. Translated: CASSLRGTSGRNEQFF. The rearrangement joins TRBV7-2 to TRBJ2-1, with 15 bases fitting TRBD2. This CDR3 comprises 16 residues. CDR1 SGHTA and CDR2 FQGNSA come from the germline V gene. Losses at the gene ends were 2 bases for V and 7 bases for J; bases not matched to a gene: 3.

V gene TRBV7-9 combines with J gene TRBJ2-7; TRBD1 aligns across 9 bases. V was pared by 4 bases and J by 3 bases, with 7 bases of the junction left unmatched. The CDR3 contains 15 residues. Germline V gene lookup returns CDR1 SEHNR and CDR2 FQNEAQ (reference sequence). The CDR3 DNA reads TGTGCCAGCAGCTCGACACAGGGGGCTTTCTACGAGCAGTACTTC. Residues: CASSSTQGAFYEQYF.

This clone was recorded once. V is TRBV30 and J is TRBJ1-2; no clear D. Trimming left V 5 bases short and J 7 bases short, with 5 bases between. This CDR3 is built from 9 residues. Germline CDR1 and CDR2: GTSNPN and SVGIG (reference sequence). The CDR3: CAWGPGYTF. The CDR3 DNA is TGTGCCTGGGGTCCTGGCTACACCTTC.

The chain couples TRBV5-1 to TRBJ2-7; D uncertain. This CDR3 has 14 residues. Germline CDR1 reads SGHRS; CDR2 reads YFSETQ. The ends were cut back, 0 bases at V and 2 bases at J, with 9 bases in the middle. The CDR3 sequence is CASSLAQYTYEQYF. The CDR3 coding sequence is TGCGCCAGCAGCTTGGCGCAGTATACCTACGAGCAGTACTTC. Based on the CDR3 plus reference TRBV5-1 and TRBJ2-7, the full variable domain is KAGVTQTPRYLIKTRGQQVTLSCSPISGHRSVSWYQQTPGQGLQFLFEYFSETQRNKGNFPGRFSGRQFSNSRSEMNVSTLELGDSALYLCASSLAQYTYEQYFGPGTRLTVT.

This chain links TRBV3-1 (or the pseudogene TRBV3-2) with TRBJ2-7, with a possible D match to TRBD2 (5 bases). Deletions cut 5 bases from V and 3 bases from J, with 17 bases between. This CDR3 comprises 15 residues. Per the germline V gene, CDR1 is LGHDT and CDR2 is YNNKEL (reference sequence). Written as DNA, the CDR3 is TGTGCCAGCAGCTCAGGACCCGGACTGAACTACGAGCAGTACTTC. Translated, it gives CASSSGPGLNYEQYF.